Listed below are T cell receptor beta chains from one sample, sequenced in a study of shared clonotypes between healthy human individuals. The protocol was immunoSEQ multiplex PCR, while the TCRdb copy is restricted to in-frame clones and leaves out a portion. Among 2 million or so clones, 95% were seen once, and the ten largest hold 0.13%. Sequencing was performed on naive CD4+ T cells sorted from blood. These receptors all come from a man in his late teens or twenties in good health. Both conserved end residues are part of each CDR3.

j_call: TRBJ1-5
v_call: TRBV6-1
cdr3_aa: CASGVMENQPQHF

j_call: TRBJ2-7
v_call: TRBV5-1
cdr3_aa: CASSWTGVAYEQYF

j_call: TRBJ2-4
v_call: TRBV6-4
cdr3_aa: CASSDPSGSAKNIQYF

j_call: TRBJ2-5
v_call: TRBV2
cdr3_aa: CASMGGETQYF

j_call: TRBJ1-5
v_call: TRBV19
cdr3_aa: CASSSSAPQHF

j_call: TRBJ2-5
v_call: TRBV6-1
cdr3_aa: CAISAGWEGETQYF

j_call: TRBJ2-1
v_call: TRBV7-2
cdr3_aa: CASSLAGLAGTNEQFF

j_call: TRBJ1-2
v_call: TRBV6-5
cdr3_aa: CASSYSPNYGYTF

j_call: TRBJ2-6
v_call: TRBV4-1
cdr3_aa: CASSPTGAGGANVLTF

j_call: TRBJ1-1
v_call: TRBV7-2
cdr3_aa: CASSSDRVNTEAFF

j_call: TRBJ1-2
v_call: TRBV7-2
cdr3_aa: CASSLDGTSTRGYTF

j_call: TRBJ2-3
v_call: TRBV5-8
cdr3_aa: CASSPPNLGQYF

j_call: TRBJ2-7
v_call: TRBV28
cdr3_aa: CASSSTVTGYSYEQYF